The present entry profiles one TCR beta chain with its context. The repertoire was sequenced with immunoSEQ multiplex PCR; TCRdb's copy has only in-frame clones and lacks some. This repertoire shows approximately 85,000 clones, 92% found once; its top ten account for 0.27%. The data stem from a study of technical replicates of blood from several donors. The germline V and J ends were trimmed by 5 bases and 2 bases, with 16 bases remaining between them. In germline, CDR1 is MDHEN, CDR2 SYDVKM. The CDR3 extends over 16 amino acids. The source material was T cells isolated from PBMCs. This receptor was identified in a human donor in good health. The genes are TRBV28 and TRBJ2-1; D is undetermined. The CDR3 loop reads CASSTISPRAYNEQFF. The CDR3 coding sequence is TGTGCCAGCAGTACTATTAGCCCTAGAGCCTACAATGAGCAGTTCTTC.